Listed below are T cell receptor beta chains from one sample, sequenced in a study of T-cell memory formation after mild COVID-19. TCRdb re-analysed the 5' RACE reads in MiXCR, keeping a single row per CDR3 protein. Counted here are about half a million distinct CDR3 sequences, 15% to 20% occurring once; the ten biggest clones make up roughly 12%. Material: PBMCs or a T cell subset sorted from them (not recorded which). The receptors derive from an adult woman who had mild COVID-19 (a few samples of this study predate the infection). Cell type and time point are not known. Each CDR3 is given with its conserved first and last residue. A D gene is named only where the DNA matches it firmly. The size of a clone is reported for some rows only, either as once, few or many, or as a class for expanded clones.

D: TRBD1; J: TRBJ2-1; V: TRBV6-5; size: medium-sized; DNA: TGTGCCAGCGCATTGAGGACAGGGGGCAATGAGCAGTTCTTC; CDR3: CASALRTGGNEQFF
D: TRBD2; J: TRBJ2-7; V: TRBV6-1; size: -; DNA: TGTGCCATCTATTCCCCGCGGGGGGGCTCGATGTACGAGCAGTACTTC; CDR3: CAIYSPRGGSMYEQYF
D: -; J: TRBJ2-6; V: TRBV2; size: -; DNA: TGTGCCAGCAGAAGCTACTCTGGGGCCAACGTCCTGACTTTC; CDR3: CASRSYSGANVLTF
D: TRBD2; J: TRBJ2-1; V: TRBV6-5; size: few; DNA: TGTGCCAGCAGTTATAGGGGGACTAGCGGGATCGGTGAGCAGTTCTTC; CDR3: CASSYRGTSGIGEQFF
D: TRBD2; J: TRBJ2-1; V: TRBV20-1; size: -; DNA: TGCAGTGCTAGGCCCAGCGGGAGTGAGCAGTTCTTC; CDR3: CSARPSGSEQFF
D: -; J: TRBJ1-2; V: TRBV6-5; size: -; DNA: TGTGCCAGCAGTTACTCGTACAGCCCCTCCGATGGCTACACCTTC; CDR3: CASSYSYSPSDGYTF
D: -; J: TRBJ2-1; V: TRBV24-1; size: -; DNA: TGTGCCACCAGTGATAACTCAGGGAGGACTTTCTACAATGAGCAGTTCTTC; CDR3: CATSDNSGRTFYNEQFF
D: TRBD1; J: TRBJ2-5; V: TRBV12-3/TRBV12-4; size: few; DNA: TGTGCCAGCAGTCGTGGACAGGGCGGTAGAGAGACCCAGTACTTC; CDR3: CASSRGQGGRETQYF
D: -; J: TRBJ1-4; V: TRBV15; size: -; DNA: TGTGCCACCAGCAGAGATCGGGCAGGAAATGAAAAACTGTTTTTT; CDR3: CATSRDRAGNEKLFF
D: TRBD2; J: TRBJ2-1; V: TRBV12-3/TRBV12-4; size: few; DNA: TGTGCCAGCAGTTTCGGCTTAGCGGGAGCCTACAATGAGCAGTTCTTC; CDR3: CASSFGLAGAYNEQFF
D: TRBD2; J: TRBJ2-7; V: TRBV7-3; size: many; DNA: TGTGCCAGCAGCGCAGGGACTAGCGGCACCTACGAGCAGTACTTC; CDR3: CASSAGTSGTYEQYF
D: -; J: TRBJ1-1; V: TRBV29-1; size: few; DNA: TGCAGCGTTGGGGGCAGGAACACTGAAGCTTTCTTT; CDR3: CSVGGRNTEAFF
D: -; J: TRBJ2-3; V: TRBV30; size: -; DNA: TGTGCCTGGAGTGTTGGGGGGAGGAACACAGATACGCAGTATTTT; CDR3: CAWSVGGRNTDTQYF
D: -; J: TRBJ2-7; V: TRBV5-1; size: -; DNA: TGCGCCAGCAGCTTGGGGGGGGTCGCCTCCTACGAGCAGTACTTC; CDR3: CASSLGGVASYEQYF
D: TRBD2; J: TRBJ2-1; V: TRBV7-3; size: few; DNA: TGTGCCAGCAGCTTAGACCTAGCGGGAGGGCCGGTTCAGTTCTTC; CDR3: CASSLDLAGGPVQFF
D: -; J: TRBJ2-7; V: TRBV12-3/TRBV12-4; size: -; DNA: TGTGCCAGCAGTTTCGTACGAGGGGGCGAGCAGTACTTC; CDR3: CASSFVRGGEQYF
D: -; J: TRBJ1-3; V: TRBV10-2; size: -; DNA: TGCGCCAGCAGCACCAGGGTCGCCTTGGAGGGAAACACCATATATTTT; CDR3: CASSTRVALEGNTIYF
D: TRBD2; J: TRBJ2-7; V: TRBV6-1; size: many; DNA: TGTGCCAGCATAAAGGGACTAGCGGGGGGGCCTCGAGAGCAGTACTTC; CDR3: CASIKGLAGGPREQYF
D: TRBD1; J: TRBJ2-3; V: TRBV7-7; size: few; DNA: TGTGCCAGCAGCTTGACCACCAGGACAGGGACACACACAGATACGCAGTATTTT; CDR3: CASSLTTRTGTHTDTQYF
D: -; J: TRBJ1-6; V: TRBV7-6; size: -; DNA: TGTGCCAGCAGCCCATCCGGAGGACTGCATAATTCACCCCTCCACTTT; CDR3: CASSPSGGLHNSPLHF
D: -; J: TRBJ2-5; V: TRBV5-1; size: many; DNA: TGCGCCAGCAGCTACAGGGCGTCGGGCCCAGAGACCCAGTACTTC; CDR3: CASSYRASGPETQYF
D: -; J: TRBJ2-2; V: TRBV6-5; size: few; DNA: TGTGCCAGCTCCAAAGGGGGGGAGCTGTTTTTT; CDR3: CASSKGGELFF
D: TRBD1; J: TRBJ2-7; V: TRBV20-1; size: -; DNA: TGCAGTGCTAGGGGGTACAGGGGGTATTACTACGAGCAGTACTTC; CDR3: CSARGYRGYYYEQYF
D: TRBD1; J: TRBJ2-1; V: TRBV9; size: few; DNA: TGTGCCAGCAGCGCATGGGACAGGGTTTATGAGCAGTTCTTC; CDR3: CASSAWDRVYEQFF
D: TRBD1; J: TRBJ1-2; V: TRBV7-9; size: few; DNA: TGTGCCAGCAGCCCCCGGGACAGGGGAAACTATGGCTACACCTTC; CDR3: CASSPRDRGNYGYTF
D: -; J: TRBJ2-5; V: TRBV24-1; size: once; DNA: TGTGCCACCAGTGCTGGCTCGAAGACCCAGTACTTC; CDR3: CATSAGSKTQYF
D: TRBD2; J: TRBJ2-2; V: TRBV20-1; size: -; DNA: TGCAGTGCTAGAGACTTAGCGGGGGGGACCGGGGAGCTGTTTTTT; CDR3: CSARDLAGGTGELFF
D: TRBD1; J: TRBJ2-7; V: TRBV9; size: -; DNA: TGTGCCAGCAGCGTAGGGGACAGGGGACTATCCTCCTACGAGCAGTACTTC; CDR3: CASSVGDRGLSSYEQYF
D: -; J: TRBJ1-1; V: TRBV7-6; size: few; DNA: TGTGCCAGCAGCTACCACAGGGAAGGAGTGTCTGAAGCTTTCTTT; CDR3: CASSYHREGVSEAFF
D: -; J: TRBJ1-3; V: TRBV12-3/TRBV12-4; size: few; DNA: TGTGCCAGCAGTCAGACAGGCTCTGAGGGAAACACCATATATTTT; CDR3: CASSQTGSEGNTIYF
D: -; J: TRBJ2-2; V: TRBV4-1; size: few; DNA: TGCGCCAGCAGCCTCGGACTGACTACTACCGTCGGGGAGCTGTTTTTT; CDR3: CASSLGLTTTVGELFF
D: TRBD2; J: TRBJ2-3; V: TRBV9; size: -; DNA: TGTGCCAGCAGCGCGGGACTAGCGGGAGGCGTGGGGAGCACAGATACGCAGTATTTT; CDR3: CASSAGLAGGVGSTDTQYF
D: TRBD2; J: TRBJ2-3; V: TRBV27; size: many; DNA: TGTGCCAGCACCAGAGGGACTAGACTGAGCACAGATACGCAGTATTTT; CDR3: CASTRGTRLSTDTQYF